This entry describes one TCR beta chain. The antigen remains unidentified. Clinical symptoms, serum thyroxine, TRAb, thyroid ultrasound and orbital computed tomography established diagnosis. Germline V gene data show CDR1 as MGHDK and CDR2 as SYGVNS. The CDR3 covers 16 residues. V lost 3 bases to trimming and J lost 7 bases, with 22 bases between them. The data were obtained in a study of T cells in Graves' hyperthyroidism and ophthalmopathy. Study-wide results and caveats: Progression to ophthalmopathy was predicted a median of approximately 6.4 months early. In the blood, most expanded thyroid clonotypes above 0.001 appeared as well.

Authors of the study amplified TCR beta CDR3 regions from RNA transcripts. HTBI primers were used for first-round RT-PCR of the TCR CDR3. From the multiplex PCR reads, TCRdb called clonotypes with MiXCR, one entry per CDR3 protein. The profile shows roughly 500,000 distinct CDR3 sequences, roughly 50% of them singletons. The source is an adult woman with Graves' disease, either hyperthyroidism or ophthalmopathy (not recorded which). V gene TRBV25-1 combines with J gene TRBJ2-7, with D perhaps TRBD1 or TRBD2 (5 bases each). Sample: peripheral blood or thyroid tissue (not recorded which). The CDR3 loop reads CASSDPRPGPNFEQYF. As DNA, the CDR3 is TGTGCCAGCAGTGATCCCCGGCCGGGACCTAACTTTGAGCAGTACTTC.